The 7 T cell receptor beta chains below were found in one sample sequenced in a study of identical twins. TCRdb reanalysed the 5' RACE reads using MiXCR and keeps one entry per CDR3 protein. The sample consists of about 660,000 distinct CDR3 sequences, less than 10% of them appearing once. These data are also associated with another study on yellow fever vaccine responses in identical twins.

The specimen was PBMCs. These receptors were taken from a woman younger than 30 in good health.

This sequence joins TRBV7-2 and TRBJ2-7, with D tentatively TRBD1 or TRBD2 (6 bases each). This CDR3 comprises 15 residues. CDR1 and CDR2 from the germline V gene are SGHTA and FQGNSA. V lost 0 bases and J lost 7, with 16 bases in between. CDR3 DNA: TGTGCCAGCAGCTTAGCGCGGGGACAACGGGGAGAGCAGTACTTC. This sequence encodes CASSLARGQRGEQYF.

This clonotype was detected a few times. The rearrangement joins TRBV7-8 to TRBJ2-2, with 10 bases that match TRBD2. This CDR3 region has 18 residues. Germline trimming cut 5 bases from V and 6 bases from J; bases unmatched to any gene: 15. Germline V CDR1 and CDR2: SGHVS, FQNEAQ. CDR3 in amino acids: CASSRPLAGDMPAGELFF. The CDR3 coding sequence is TGTGCCAGCAGCCGCCCCCTAGCGGGAGATATGCCTGCCGGGGAGCTGTTTTTT.

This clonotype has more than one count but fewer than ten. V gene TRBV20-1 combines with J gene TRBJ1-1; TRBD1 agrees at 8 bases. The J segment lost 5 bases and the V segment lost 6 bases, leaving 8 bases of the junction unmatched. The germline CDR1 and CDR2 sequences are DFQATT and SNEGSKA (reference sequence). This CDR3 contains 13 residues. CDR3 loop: CSAPGGSGTEAFF. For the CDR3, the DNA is TGCAGTGCCCCAGGGGGCAGTGGAACTGAAGCTTTCTTT.

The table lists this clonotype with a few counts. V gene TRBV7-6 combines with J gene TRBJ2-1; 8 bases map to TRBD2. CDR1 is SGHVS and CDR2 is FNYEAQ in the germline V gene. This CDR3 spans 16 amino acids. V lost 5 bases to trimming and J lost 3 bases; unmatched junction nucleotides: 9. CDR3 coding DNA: TGTGCCAGCAGCCCCCGGGGGGGGGTCGTCTACAATGAGCAGTTCTTC. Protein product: CASSPRGGVVYNEQFF.

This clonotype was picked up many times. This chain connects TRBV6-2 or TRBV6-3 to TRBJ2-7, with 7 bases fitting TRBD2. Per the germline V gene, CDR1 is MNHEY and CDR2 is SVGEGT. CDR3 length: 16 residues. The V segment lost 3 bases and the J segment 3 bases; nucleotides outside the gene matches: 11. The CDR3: CASSYKVLADLYEQYF. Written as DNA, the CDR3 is TGTGCCAGCAGTTATAAGGTCCTAGCGGACCTCTACGAGCAGTACTTC.

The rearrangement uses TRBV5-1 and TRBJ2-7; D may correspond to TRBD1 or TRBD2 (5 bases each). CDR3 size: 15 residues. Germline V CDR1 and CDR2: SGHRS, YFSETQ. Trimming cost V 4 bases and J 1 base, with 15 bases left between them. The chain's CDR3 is CASSRGPGGSYEQYF. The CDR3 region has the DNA TGCGCCAGCAGCAGGGGTCCTGGGGGTTCCTACGAGCAGTACTTC.

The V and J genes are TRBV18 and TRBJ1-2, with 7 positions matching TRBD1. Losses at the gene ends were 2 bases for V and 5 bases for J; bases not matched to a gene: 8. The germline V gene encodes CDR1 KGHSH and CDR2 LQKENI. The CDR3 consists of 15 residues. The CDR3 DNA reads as TGTGCCAGCTCACCAAGCGAGGGACAGATTTATGGCTACACCTTC. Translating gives CASSPSEGQIYGYTF.